The text below deals with one TCR beta chain. The sample comes from a study of T-cell memory formation after mild COVID-19. From germline, CDR1 is KGHDR and CDR2 SFDVKD. CDR3 length: 16 amino acids. With V trimmed by 3 bases and J by 8 bases, 8 bases remained unmatched. TCRdb re-analysed the 5' RACE reads in MiXCR, keeping a single row per CDR3 protein. The data hold tens of thousands of distinct CDR3 sequences, with about 13% observed a single time. The TCR originated in an adult woman who had mild COVID-19 (a few samples of this study predate the infection). Cell type and time point are not known. The chain has TRBV24-1 and TRBJ2-1, with 11 positions matching TRBD1. Material: PBMCs or a T cell subset sorted from them (not recorded which). The CDR3 loop reads CATSDTRTGGGDEQFF. The CDR3 DNA follows: TGTGCCACCAGTGATACCAGGACAGGGGGCGGGGATGAGCAGTTCTTC.